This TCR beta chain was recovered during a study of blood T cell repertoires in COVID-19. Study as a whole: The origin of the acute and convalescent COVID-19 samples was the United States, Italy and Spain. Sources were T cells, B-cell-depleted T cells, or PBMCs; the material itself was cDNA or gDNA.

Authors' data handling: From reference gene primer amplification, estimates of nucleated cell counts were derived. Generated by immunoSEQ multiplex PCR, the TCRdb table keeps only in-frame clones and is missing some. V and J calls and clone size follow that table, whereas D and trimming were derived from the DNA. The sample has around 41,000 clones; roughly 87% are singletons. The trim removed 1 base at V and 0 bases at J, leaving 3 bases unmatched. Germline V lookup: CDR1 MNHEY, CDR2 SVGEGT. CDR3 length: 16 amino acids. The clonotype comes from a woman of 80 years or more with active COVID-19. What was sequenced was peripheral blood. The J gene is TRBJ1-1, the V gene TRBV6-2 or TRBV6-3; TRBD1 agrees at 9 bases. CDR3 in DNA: TGTGCCAGCAGTTACTATCGGGACAGGGTGAACACTGAAGCTTTCTTT. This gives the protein CASSYYRDRVNTEAFF.